This TCR beta chain is drawn from a study of OX40 agonist ivuxolimab in advanced cancers. Study in general: The group had a mean age of roughly 65 years, ranged from roughly 20 to 80, and was 75% to 85% male. Checkpoint inhibitors had been given previously to about 38% of patients.

This clone was detected only once. Some clones are missing from TCRdb's copy, which holds only in-frame ones; the method was immunoSEQ multiplex PCR. The data hold 60,000 to 100,000 clones, with over 70% observed a single time. The V end was cut by 2 bases, the J end by 0 bases, with 8 bases between. The CDR3 loop spans 15 amino acids. The germline gives CDR1 KGHSH, CDR2 LQKENI. Patients who had autoimmune disease history or got systemic immunosuppression were left out. Sequenced here: CD4+ or CD8+ T cells sorted from blood, sampled in a trial of the OX40 agonist ivuxolimab. The receptor's source is an adult with an advanced solid tumor such as melanoma, head and neck, liver or kidney cancer. The V gene is TRBV18, the J gene TRBJ1-3; TRBD1 is a possible D gene (5 bases). The CDR3 DNA reads TGTGCCAGCTCACCAGAGGGGCTCTCTGGAAACACCATATATTTT. Amino acids: CASSPEGLSGNTIYF.